These 10 T cell receptor beta chains share one sample of origin, sequenced in a study of T cells in Graves' hyperthyroidism and ophthalmopathy. RNA transcripts provided the source from which TCR beta CDR3 regions were amplified. HTBI primers drove first-round RT-PCR of the TCR CDR3. Each CDR3 protein gets one entry after TCRdb re-called the multiplex PCR reads with MiXCR. The sample contains fewer than 600,000 distinct CDR3 sequences, 14% of which appear only once. The sequenced sample was blood. All receptors derive from a woman between 40 and 55 years old with Graves' hyperthyroidism.

In its sample, this clonotype was seen a few times. The CDR3 loop reads CASSLGQAYSNQPQHF. CDR3 bases: TGTGCCAGCAGCTTGGGACAGGCCTATAGCAATCAGCCCCAGCATTTT. The chain has TRBV5-5 and TRBJ1-5; the D gene is possibly TRBD1 (6 bases). Trimming left V 0 bases short and J 0 bases short, with 10 bases between. Germline-derived CDR1 and CDR2 are SGHKS and YYEKEE (reference sequence). The CDR3 contains 16 residues.

This clonotype was observed many times. The chain uses TRBV20-1 and TRBJ1-5; no clear D. Trimming pared 5 bases from V and 5 bases from J, leaving 13 bases between. Per the germline V gene, CDR1 is DFQATT and CDR2 is SNEGSKA (reference sequence). This CDR3 spans 13 amino acids. CDR3 region: CSAPTPGDQPQHF. In DNA form, the CDR3 reads TGCAGTGCTCCTACGCCAGGCGATCAGCCCCAGCATTTT.

This chain uses TRBV5-6 with TRBJ2-7; TRBD2 matches at 9 bases. This CDR3 is 15 amino acids long. Trimming took 1 base from V and 2 from J; bases not matched to a gene: 4. Germline V gives CDR1 SGHDT, CDR2 YYEEEE. The chain's CDR3 is CASSLTAGGAYEQYF. For the CDR3, the DNA is TGTGCCAGCAGCTTGACGGCGGGAGGGGCCTACGAGCAGTACTTC. The full variable domain, in which reference TRBV5-6 and TRBJ2-7 provide the parts outside the CDR3, is DAGVTQSPTHLIKTRGQQVTLRCSPKSGHDTVSWYQQALGQGPQFIFQYYEEEERQRGNFPDRFSGHQFPNYSSELNVNALLLGDSALYLCASSLTAGGAYEQYFGPGTRLTVT.

Many counts were recorded for this clonotype. The genes are TRBV12-3 or TRBV12-4 and TRBJ2-7; D is perhaps TRBD2 (5 bases). The CDR3 consists of 13 residues. V was trimmed by 1 base and J by 4 bases, leaving 8 bases between them. CDR3 in amino acids: CASSLVEGYEQYF. CDR3 DNA: TGTGCCAGCAGTTTAGTCGAGGGTTACGAGCAGTACTTC.

This clonotype was recorded at least ten times. V and J are TRBV2 and TRBJ2-1; TRBD1 aligns across 8 bases. The germline CDR1 and CDR2 sequences are SNHLY and FYNNEI. The CDR3 sequence is 13 residues long. V shed 6 bases and J 6 bases; nucleotides not matched to a gene: 4. The CDR3 spells CASRDRVGNEQFF. The CDR3 nucleotides are TGTGCCAGCAGGGACAGGGTAGGCAATGAGCAGTTCTTC. The whole variable domain, remainder taken from reference TRBV2 and TRBJ2-1, is EPEVTQTPSHQVTQMGQEVILRCVPISNHLYFYWYRQILGQKVEFLVSFYNNEISEKSEIFDDQFSVERPDGSNFTLKIRSTKLEDSAMYFCASRDRVGNEQFFGPGTRLTVL.

To note about this clonotype: Being one base from a much bigger clone, this may be a read error. The chain uses TRBV30 and TRBJ2-1; D unresolved. Germline values: CDR1 GTSNPN, CDR2 SVGIG (reference sequence). The CDR3 sequence is 15 residues long. V shed 0 bases and J shed 2 bases, with 11 bases lying between them. This CDR3 reads CAWSVLGSTYNEQFF. DNA for the CDR3: TGTGCCTGGAGTGTACTTGGTAGTACCTACAATGAGCAGTTCTTC.

This clonotype was seen at least ten times. V and J are TRBV20-1 and TRBJ2-3; TRBD2 matches at 11 bases. Germline V gene data show CDR1 as DFQATT and CDR2 as SNEGSKA (reference sequence). With 6 bases clipped from V and 4 bases from J, the junction kept 6 bases outside the gene matches. The CDR3 consists of 14 residues. The CDR3 region is CSAYSGRAADTQYF. The CDR3 DNA is TGCAGTGCCTATAGCGGGAGGGCCGCAGATACGCAGTATTTT.

The sample holds many counts of this clonotype. V is TRBV20-1 and J is TRBJ2-7; 7 bases map to TRBD2. Germline V lookup: CDR1 DFQATT, CDR2 SNEGSKA (reference sequence). This CDR3 has 15 residues. J lost 4 bases, V lost 0 bases, and 9 bases had no gene match. CDR3 in DNA: TGCAGTGCTAGAGAACCAGGGAGGGACCCATACGAGCAGTACTTC. Translating it yields CSAREPGRDPYEQYF.

This clonotype was observed at least ten times. The gene calls are TRBV6-1 and TRBJ2-7, with 11 nucleotides matching TRBD1. CDR1 is MNHNS and CDR2 is SASEGT in the germline V gene. The V gene end was trimmed by 9 bases and the J gene end by 5 bases; junction bases not matched to a gene: 6. The CDR3 covers 13 residues. The CDR3 protein is CASYRDRGDEQYF. In DNA, the CDR3 is TGTGCCAGTTACCGGGACAGGGGGGACGAGCAGTACTTC.

The chain employs TRBV28 and TRBJ2-7, with 7 bases identical to TRBD1. Germline values: CDR1 MDHEN, CDR2 SYDVKM. The V and J ends lost 7 bases and 0 bases, in that order; junction bases with no gene match: 9. CDR3 length equals 15 residues. Written as DNA, the CDR3 is TGTGCCAGCACGGGGCCGACAGGGCTCTCCTACGAGCAGTACTTC. Translating gives CASTGPTGLSYEQYF.